The 29 T cell receptor beta chains in this list originate from one sample, sequenced in a study of shared clonotypes between healthy human individuals. Using immunoSEQ multiplex PCR, the repertoire was profiled, and TCRdb retains in-frame clones only, with some absent. The sample shows a few hundred thousand clones, around 97% of them seen only once. The specimen was naive CD4+ T cells sorted from blood. Subset in this sample: CD45RA+ positively selected. The origin of the receptors is a woman in her 30s in good health.

The V and J genes are TRBV18 and TRBJ1-5; TRBD1 might be the D (5 bases). V lost 5 bases, J lost 0 bases, and 11 bases lay in between. In germline, CDR1 is KGHSH, CDR2 LQKENI. The CDR3 is 15 residues long. The CDR3 DNA sequence: TGTGCCAGCTCAACCTCAGGGAATAGCAATCAGCCCCAGCATTTT. This codes for CASSTSGNSNQPQHF.

This chain uses TRBV27 with TRBJ1-5; D is perhaps TRBD1 (5 bases). Germline loops: CDR1 MNHEY, CDR2 SMNVEV (reference sequence). The CDR3 length is 15 residues. Trimming removed 3 bases from V and 2 bases from J, with 11 bases in between. The CDR3 DNA sequence: TGTGCCAGCAGTTTCCAGGGACGTGGCAATCAGCCCCAGCATTTT. Its translation is CASSFQGRGNQPQHF.

The chain is built from TRBV19 and TRBJ1-1; D unclear. The CDR3 has 13 amino acids. Germline CDR1 LNHDA, CDR2 SQIVND (reference sequence). Trimming stripped 5 bases from V and 6 bases from J, with 13 bases between. The CDR3 is CASSLKTPPEAFF. The CDR3 DNA reads TGTGCCAGTAGTCTTAAGACCCCCCCTGAAGCTTTCTTT.

This clone was observed once. V gene TRBV28 combines with J gene TRBJ1-2, with a possible D match to TRBD1 (6 bases). V lost 7 bases and J 7 bases, leaving 19 bases between the germline ends. CDR1 is MDHEN and CDR2 is SYDVKM in the germline V gene. The CDR3 extends over 14 amino acids. CDR3 residues: CASILEGVSAGYTF. In DNA form, the CDR3 reads TGTGCCAGCATCCTAGAGGGGGTAAGCGCTGGCTACACCTTC.

This chain links TRBV10-3 with TRBJ2-2; D gene uncertain. Germline CDR1 is ENHRY and CDR2 is SYGVKD. V was clipped by 3 bases and J by 4 bases, with 9 bases between them. The CDR3 has 14 amino acids. The CDR3 region is CAISEASRTGELFF. CDR3 DNA: TGTGCCATCAGTGAAGCTAGTCGCACCGGGGAGCTGTTTTTT.

V is TRBV15 and J is TRBJ2-7, with 9 bases lining up with TRBD2. V lost 1 base to trimming and J lost 1 base; unmatched junction nucleotides: 2. This CDR3 comprises 15 residues. CDR1 and CDR2 from the germline V gene are LNHNV and YYDKDF (reference sequence). CDR3 DNA: TGTGCCACCAGCAGAGTCCTAGCGGGATCCTACGAGCAGTACTTC. It is translated as CATSRVLAGSYEQYF.

There are many counts of this clone. The rearrangement uses TRBV27 and TRBJ1-1; 10 bases line up with TRBD1. The CDR3 sequence is 18 residues long. Per germline, CDR1 MNHEY and CDR2 SMNVEV (reference sequence). J was trimmed by 1 base and V by 2 bases; bases with no gene match: 10. The CDR3 sequence is CASSLTGQGTLGNTEAFF. The CDR3 DNA reads as TGTGCCAGCAGTTTAACGGGACAGGGGACCCTGGGGAACACTGAAGCTTTCTTT.

The CDR3 region has the DNA TGTGCCAGCAGTGAAGCAGGGGCAGCCAGCTCCTACGAGCAGTACTTC. It specifies CASSEAGAASSYEQYF. The rearrangement links TRBV6-1 to TRBJ2-5, with D possibly TRBD1 on 5 matching bases. The better agreement between TRBJ2-7 and the DNA end casts doubt on the J call. Germline V gene sequence: CDR1 MNHNS, CDR2 SASEGT. This CDR3 is 16 amino acids long.

The chain combines TRBV7-6 with TRBJ2-1, with TRBD2 as a possible D gene (5 bases). There are 14 residues in the CDR3. Germline CDR1 reads SGHVS; CDR2 reads FNYEAQ. Trimming removed 3 bases from V and 7 bases from J, with 13 bases in between. The CDR3 reads CASSLPSFGNEQFF. For the CDR3, the DNA is TGTGCCAGCAGCTTGCCTAGCTTTGGTAATGAGCAGTTCTTC. The entire variable domain, with the rest obtained from reference TRBV7-6 and TRBJ2-1, is as follows: GAGVSQSPRYKVTKRGQDVALRCDPISGHVSLYWYRQALGQGPEFLTYFNYEAQQDKSGLPNDRFSAERPEGSISTLTIQRTEQRDSAMYRCASSLPSFGNEQFFGPGTRLTVL.

The chain uses TRBV27 and TRBJ2-2, with D possibly TRBD2 on 5 matching bases. V was cut by 3 bases and J by 6 bases, with 14 bases left in between. Germline V gene sequence: CDR1 MNHEY, CDR2 SMNVEV (reference sequence). The CDR3 is 15 residues long. CDR3 sequence: CASSFRRANSGELFF. The CDR3 bases are TGTGCCAGCAGTTTTCGGCGGGCTAATTCCGGGGAGCTGTTTTTT.

The chain carries TRBV29-1 and TRBJ2-3; 10 bases match TRBD2. The CDR3 has 17 amino acids. Germline lookup yields CDR1 SQVTM and CDR2 ANQGSEA. The V and J ends lost 6 bases and 1 base, in that order; junction bases with no gene match: 13. The CDR3 reads CSVAGEREGRGTDTQYF. The CDR3 region has the DNA TGCAGCGTGGCGGGCGAGCGGGAGGGCCGGGGCACAGATACGCAGTATTTT.

This sequence joins TRBV10-3 and TRBJ1-2, with TRBD1 as a possible D gene (5 bases). CDR3 length: 15 amino acids. V was pared by 6 bases and J by 4 bases, with 18 bases between. Germline V gene lookup returns CDR1 ENHRY and CDR2 SYGVKD. The CDR3 nucleotides are TGTGCCATCAGAAAGGGAGGGGAAGTGGGCTATGGCTACACCTTC. Amino acids: CAIRKGGEVGYGYTF.

The rearrangement joins TRBV6-5 to TRBJ2-5; D remains ambiguous. Germline V lookup: CDR1 MNHEY, CDR2 SVGAGI. V was trimmed by 3 bases and J by 4 bases, leaving 6 bases between them. The CDR3 spans 12 residues. CDR3 nucleotides: TGTGCCAGCAGTTATAGTCTAGAGACCCAGTACTTC. As protein: CASSYSLETQYF.

The chain is built from TRBV5-4 and TRBJ2-1; TRBD2 aligns across 10 bases. Germline V gene data show CDR1 as SGHNT and CDR2 as YYREEE (reference sequence). V was clipped by 5 bases and J by 3 bases; unmatched bases: 5. The CDR3 totals 15 residues. The chain's CDR3 is CASSSGTSDYNEQFF. CDR3 DNA sequence: TGTGCCAGCAGTTCCGGGACTAGCGACTACAATGAGCAGTTCTTC.

The chain uses TRBV28 and TRBJ2-7; D tentatively reads TRBD1 or TRBD2 (5 bases each). The CDR3 length is 15 residues. Germline V gene lookup returns CDR1 MDHEN and CDR2 SYDVKM. The germline V and J ends were trimmed by 5 bases and 4 bases, with 18 bases remaining between them. CDR3 in DNA: TGTGCCAGCAGTGAGGGCAGGGAAGTTTTGTACGAGCAGTACTTC. Amino acid sequence: CASSEGREVLYEQYF.

The V call is TRBV4-1, the J call TRBJ1-1; D is possibly TRBD1 (6 bases). The CDR3 consists of 17 residues. CDR1 is MGHRA and CDR2 is YSYEKL in the germline V gene. V gave up 0 bases and J gave up 4 bases, with 18 bases separating them. The CDR3 spells CASSQDCQGQVCTEAFF. The CDR3 bases are TGCGCCAGCAGCCAAGATTGTCAGGGACAAGTTTGCACTGAAGCTTTCTTT.

The chain employs TRBV29-1 and TRBJ1-5, with a possible D match to TRBD1 (6 bases). Between the trimmed V and J ends, which lost 6 bases and 3 bases, there was a span of 12 bases. The CDR3 extends over 13 amino acids. Germline V CDR1 and CDR2: SQVTM, ANQGSEA. Here the CDR3 DNA reads TGCAGCGTGGCTACAGGGATCAATCAGCCCCAGCATTTT. Translating gives CSVATGINQPQHF.

Turning to this clone: Other DNA sequences from this sample encode an identical CDR3 as well. This chain connects TRBV5-1 to TRBJ2-2; no clear D gene. CDR3 length: 14 amino acids. The V end lost 0 bases, the J end lost 2 bases, and 5 bases lay between the germline ends. Germline CDR1 reads SGHRS; CDR2 reads YFSETQ. Written as DNA, the CDR3 is TGCGCCAGCAGCTTGGCCGCCAACACCGGGGAGCTGTTTTTT. It is translated as CASSLAANTGELFF.

The chain has TRBV7-6 and TRBJ2-5; D possibly corresponds to TRBD1 (6 bases). The J call may not be correct, given that the DNA end is closer to TRBJ2-7. The CDR3 consists of 12 residues. CDR1 is SGHVS, CDR2 FNYEAQ, per germline. CDR3 sequence reads: CASSVSGDEQYF. The CDR3 nucleotides read TGTGCCAGCAGCGTTTCAGGGGACGAGCAGTACTTC.

The V gene is TRBV6-5, the J gene TRBJ2-3, with D possibly TRBD2 on 7 matching bases. V was clipped by 0 bases and J by 1 base, with 11 bases between them. The CDR3 spans 16 residues. CDR1 and CDR2 (germline): MNHEY, SVGAGI. In nucleotides, the CDR3 is TGTGCCAGCAGTTACTCGACAGGACTAGGCACAGATACGCAGTATTTT. Residues: CASSYSTGLGTDTQYF.

As regards this clone: Other DNA sequences in this sample translate to the same CDR3. The CDR3 DNA follows: TGTGCCAGCAGTGAGCAGGGTAACACTGAAGCTTTCTTT. It codes for CASSEQGNTEAFF. The chain combines TRBV25-1 with TRBJ1-1, with D possibly being TRBD1 (5 bases). Germline CDR1 is MGHDK and CDR2 is SYGVNS. The CDR3 runs 13 residues. Trimming stripped 3 bases from V and 2 bases from J, with 7 bases between.

This clone was counted a single time. The chain joins TRBV28 to TRBJ2-7; D possibly corresponds to TRBD2 (6 bases). The CDR3 contains 15 residues. With 6 bases removed from V and 2 bases from J, the gap between germline ends came to 17 bases. Germline CDR1 reads MDHEN; CDR2 reads SYDVKM. The CDR3 bases are TGTGCCAGCAGCCAGGGAGGCCTACAAACCTACGAGCAGTACTTC. Encoded protein: CASSQGGLQTYEQYF.

The chain uses TRBV9 and TRBJ2-1, with a tentative D call TRBD2 (6 bases). The V end was cut by 2 bases, the J end by 6 bases, with 6 bases between. The germline V gene has CDR1 SGDLS and CDR2 YYNGEE. This CDR3 has 12 residues. The CDR3 is CASSVSGNEQFF. The CDR3, as DNA: TGTGCCAGCAGCGTTAGCGGCAATGAGCAGTTCTTC.

CDR3 in DNA: TGTGCCATCGGAATAGGACAGGGGGATGGGAACACTGAAGCTTTCTTT. Its translation is CAIGIGQGDGNTEAFF. The chain joins TRBV10-3 to TRBJ1-1; TRBD1 matches 10 bases. CDR1 is ENHRY, CDR2 SYGVKD, per germline. The CDR3 is 16 residues long. V lost 8 bases to trimming and J lost 1 base; unmatched junction nucleotides: 10.

This chain joins TRBV2 and TRBJ2-4, with TRBD2 as a possible D gene (5 bases). Trimming removed 6 bases from V and 0 bases from J, with 6 bases in between. CDR3 length: 13 residues. Germline-derived CDR1 and CDR2 are SNHLY and FYNNEI. This CDR3 reads CASRGLAKNIQYF. For the CDR3, the DNA is TGTGCCAGCAGAGGACTAGCCAAAAACATTCAGTACTTC.

The chain has TRBV7-8 and TRBJ2-5; tentative D call: TRBD1 (5 bases). V was shortened by 11 bases and J by 2 bases, with 24 bases between the two germline ends. Germline lookup yields CDR1 SGHVS and CDR2 FQNEAQ. The CDR3 totals 16 residues. CDR3 sequence reads: CALKHRGREIQETQYF. For the CDR3, the DNA is TGTGCCTTGAAGCATAGGGGCAGGGAAATACAAGAGACCCAGTACTTC.

V is TRBV28 and J is TRBJ1-2; 7 bases agree with TRBD1. V shed 6 bases and J 0 bases; nucleotides not matched to a gene: 7. Germline CDR1 MDHEN, CDR2 SYDVKM. The CDR3 is made up of 15 amino acids. The CDR3 here is CASSSPGTANYGYTF. The CDR3 coding sequence is TGTGCCAGCAGCTCACCTGGGACAGCTAACTATGGCTACACCTTC.

The rearrangement links TRBV19 to TRBJ1-1; D gene uncertain. Trimming cost V 7 bases and J 1 base, with 34 bases left between them. Germline assignment: CDR1 LNHDA and CDR2 SQIVND (reference sequence). The CDR3 runs to 21 residues. The CDR3 spells CASKVLGSSIGSVVGNTEAFF. CDR3 coding DNA: TGTGCCAGTAAAGTATTGGGGAGTAGTATTGGATCCGTAGTGGGGAACACTGAAGCTTTCTTT.

This chain joins TRBV11-2 and TRBJ2-1; 13 positions match TRBD2. V trimming: 10 bases; J trimming: 2 bases; junction bases outside the gene matches: 2. The CDR3 runs to 14 residues. Germline V gene data show CDR1 as SGHAT and CDR2 as FQNNGV. The CDR3 nucleotides read TGTGCCACTACTAGCGGGAGGGCCTACAATGAGCAGTTCTTC. Residues: CATTSGRAYNEQFF.